The clone carrying this T cell receptor (beta chain) was picked up a small number of times. Its antigen is undetermined. The repertoire was sequenced with immunoSEQ multiplex PCR; TCRdb's copy has only in-frame clones and lacks some. The table lists about 64,000 clones, 70% to 85% of them singletons. This sample is part of a study of pediatric ulcerative colitis. Germline V gene data show CDR1 as SGHTA and CDR2 as FQGTGA. The CDR3 contains 14 residues. With 2 bases removed from V and 1 base from J, the gap between germline ends came to 9 bases. Study-wide results and caveats: Rectal repertoires separated controls, mild-moderate and acute severe colitis.

The TCR originated in a boy younger than 18 with moderate ulcerative colitis. Material: blood. The rearrangement joins TRBV7-3 to TRBJ2-7; D gene uncertain. Here the CDR3 DNA reads TGTGCCAGCAGCTTATCCTCACAATCCTACGAGCAGTACTTC. It translates to CASSLSSQSYEQYF.